This entry lists 25 T cell receptor beta chains sequenced from one sample in a study of blood T cell repertoires in COVID-19. Profiled with immunoSEQ multiplex PCR; TCRdb holds only in-frame clones, not every one. Of over 200,000 clones in the sample, more than 70% were seen once. The sample was peripheral blood. The receptors derive from a man aged 35 to 55 with active or convalescent COVID-19.

The chain links TRBV19 to TRBJ1-1, with D unclear. Trimming left V 4 bases short and J 4 bases short, with 13 bases between. The CDR3 runs to 14 residues. In germline, CDR1 is LNHDA, CDR2 SQIVND (reference sequence). CDR3 sequence: CASSTEGGSTEAFF. The CDR3 nucleotides read TGTGCCAGTAGTACGGAGGGAGGGAGCACTGAAGCTTTCTTT. The variable domain in full, completed from reference TRBV19 and TRBJ1-1, reads DGGITQSPKYLFRKEGQNVTLSCEQNLNHDAMYWYRQDPGQGLRLIYYSQIVNDFQKGDIAEGYSVSREKKESFPLTVTSAQKNPTAFYLCASSTEGGSTEAFFGQGTRLTVV.

The CDR3: CASSADGVPSSNQPQHF. The CDR3 nucleotides read TGTGCCAGCAGTGCTGACGGGGTCCCTTCAAGCAATCAGCCCCAGCATTTT. V usage is TRBV2 and J usage is TRBJ1-5; D ambiguous. Germline V lookup: CDR1 SNHLY, CDR2 FYNNEI. CDR3 length: 17 residues. The germline V and J ends were trimmed by 4 bases and 1 base, with 17 bases remaining between them.

This clone was seen a handful of times. The V call is TRBV5-6, the J call TRBJ1-2; 8 positions match TRBD1. CDR3 length equals 16 residues. The germline V gene encodes CDR1 SGHDT and CDR2 YYEEEE. V dropped 5 bases and J dropped 7; count of bases not matched to a gene: 16. The CDR3 region is CASSPAPSDRGSGYTF. As DNA, the CDR3 is TGTGCCAGCAGTCCTGCCCCGAGCGACAGGGGTAGTGGCTACACCTTC.

The chain links TRBV3-1 (or the pseudogene TRBV3-2) to TRBJ2-5, with 8 bases that match TRBD1. The CDR3 runs 14 residues. Losses at the gene ends were 6 bases for V and 3 bases for J; bases not matched to a gene: 6. Looked up from germline, CDR1 is LGHDT and CDR2 is YNNKEL (reference sequence). CDR3 coding DNA: TGTGCCAGCAGAAGGGCAGGGGGCGAAGAGACCCAGTACTTC. Its protein is CASRRAGGEETQYF.

CDR3 residues: CASSYSTGKRTEAFF. CDR3 bases: TGTGCCAGCAGTTACTCAACAGGGAAAAGAACTGAAGCTTTCTTT. The chain couples TRBV6-5 to TRBJ1-1; TRBD1 is a possible D gene (6 bases). There are 15 residues in the CDR3. Germline CDR1 reads MNHEY; CDR2 reads SVGAGI. Trimming shortened V by 0 bases and J by 5 bases, and 13 bases separated the two germline ends.

The CDR3 DNA sequence: TGTGCCAGCAGCCCTCTGGCGGGTAAACTGTTTTTT. Translating it yields CASSPLAGKLFF. The chain carries TRBV7-2 and TRBJ1-4; no reliable D call. There are 12 residues in the CDR3. V was trimmed by 5 bases and J by 11 bases, leaving 12 bases between them. Germline V gene data show CDR1 as SGHTA and CDR2 as FQGNSA.

This sequence joins TRBV19 and TRBJ1-5; TRBD1 aligns across 8 bases. The CDR3 contains 16 residues. CDR1 is LNHDA and CDR2 is SQIVND in the germline V gene (reference sequence). V lost 6 bases, J lost 4 bases, and 11 bases stayed unmatched. In nucleotides, the CDR3 is TGTGCCAGTAGGGGACAGGCGAATCTCCTAAATCAGCCCCAGCATTTT. Encoded protein: CASRGQANLLNQPQHF.

The chain couples TRBV2 to TRBJ2-3; 10 positions agree with TRBD2. The V gene end was trimmed by 2 bases and the J gene end by 6 bases; junction bases not matched to a gene: 5. The CDR3 length is 15 residues. Germline-derived CDR1 and CDR2 are SNHLY and FYNNEI. The CDR3 nucleotides read TGTGCCAGCAGTGAATATGGTAGCGGGAGGGATACGCAGTATTTT. Translation: CASSEYGSGRDTQYF. The full variable domain, with the rest looked up from reference TRBV2 and TRBJ2-3, is EPEVTQTPSHQVTQMGQEVILRCVPISNHLYFYWYRQILGQKVEFLVSFYNNEISEKSEIFDDQFSVERPDGSNFTLKIRSTKLEDSAMYFCASSEYGSGRDTQYFGPGTRLTVL.

This clone was seen only a few times. The V call is TRBV12-3 or TRBV12-4, the J call TRBJ1-5; D uncertain. The length of the CDR3 is 13 residues. The germline V and J ends were trimmed by 2 bases and 7 bases, with 9 bases remaining between them. DNA of the CDR3: TGTGCCAGCAGTTTAAAGGAGGAACAGCCCCAGCATTTT. It translates to CASSLKEEQPQHF.

This clone was seen a few times. The chain joins TRBV30 to TRBJ2-3; 11 nucleotides match TRBD2. The CDR3 length is 15 residues. The junction had 4 bases not matched to a gene; V was cut back by 3 bases and J by 2 bases. Germline V gives CDR1 GTSNPN, CDR2 SVGIG (reference sequence). The CDR3 here is CAWRLTSGATDTQYF. In nucleotides, the CDR3 is TGTGCCTGGAGATTGACTAGCGGGGCCACAGATACGCAGTATTTT.

The table lists this clone with a count of one. The genes are TRBV18 and TRBJ2-1, with TRBD1 as a possible D gene (5 bases). Trimming cost V 0 bases and J 1 base, with 10 bases left between them. Germline assignment: CDR1 KGHSH and CDR2 LQKENI. CDR3 size: 16 residues. Here the CDR3 reads CASSPPAGISYNEQFF. CDR3 DNA: TGTGCCAGCTCACCACCTGCAGGGATTTCCTACAATGAGCAGTTCTTC.

The chain couples TRBV4-2 to TRBJ2-2; TRBD2 matches 12 bases. The CDR3 is made up of 18 amino acids. Germline CDR1 reads LGHNA; CDR2 reads YNFKEQ. J was trimmed by 7 bases and V by 4 bases; bases with no gene match: 13. CDR3 bases: TGTGCCAGCAGCCCACATAAGACTAGCGGGGGAGTTGACGGGGAGCTGTTTTTT. Translation gives CASSPHKTSGGVDGELFF.

The V gene is TRBV7-2, the J gene TRBJ2-4; 12 positions agree with TRBD1. Germline CDR1 is SGHTA and CDR2 is FQGNSA. There are 16 residues in the CDR3. V shed 6 bases, J shed 6 bases, and the junction held 9 bases outside the gene matches. The CDR3 DNA is TGTGCCAGCAGGGAAGGGACAGGGGGCTCGGTAAACATTCAGTACTTC. Translated, it gives CASREGTGGSVNIQYF.

This clone was counted a single time. This chain connects TRBV28 to TRBJ1-5, with a possible D match to TRBD1 (5 bases). CDR1 MDHEN and CDR2 SYDVKM come from the germline V gene. This CDR3 has 13 residues. V was pared by 2 bases and J by 9 bases, with 11 bases between. The CDR3 DNA is TGTGCCAGCAGTTTAGCCCGCCAGGGGCCCCAGCATTTT. As protein: CASSLARQGPQHF.

This sequence joins TRBV7-9 and TRBJ2-7; TRBD1 aligns across 9 bases. Germline V gene lookup returns CDR1 SEHNR and CDR2 FQNEAQ (reference sequence). The CDR3 totals 15 residues. Losses at the gene ends were 0 bases for V and 10 bases for J; bases not matched to a gene: 10. In DNA, the CDR3 is TGTGCCAGCAGCTTAGCGGGGACAGGGTCGAGTTTCCAGTACTTC. Amino acids: CASSLAGTGSSFQYF.

This clone appeared once. The chain joins TRBV24-1 to TRBJ1-5; no firm D call. This CDR3 is 13 amino acids long. Trimming shortened V by 7 bases and J by 3 bases, and 9 bases separated the two germline ends. Germline V CDR1 and CDR2: KGHDR, SFDVKD. The CDR3 reads CATSGSSNQPQHF. The DNA of the CDR3 is TGTGCCACCAGCGGGTCTTCCAATCAGCCCCAGCATTTT.

The V call is TRBV15, the J call TRBJ1-4; a possible D gene is TRBD1 (5 bases). CDR1 and CDR2 from the germline V gene are LNHNV and YYDKDF (reference sequence). Trimming left V 0 bases short and J 5 bases short, with 13 bases between. The length of the CDR3 is 16 residues. The CDR3 DNA reads TGTGCCACCAGCAGAGATGGAGGGACTGCAAATGAAAAACTGTTTTTT. Residues: CATSRDGGTANEKLFF.

The CDR3 region has the DNA TGCAGTGCTAGTCTAGCGGGGGGGCCCTGGACCCAGTACTTC. Amino acids: CSASLAGGPWTQYF. The V call is TRBV20-1, the J call TRBJ2-5; 12 bases are shared with TRBD2. Germline CDR1 DFQATT, CDR2 SNEGSKA (reference sequence). The CDR3 consists of 14 residues. V lost 3 bases and J lost 7; bases outside the gene matches: 6.

V and J are TRBV5-1 and TRBJ2-5, with 7 bases matching TRBD2. J gave up 1 base and V 5 bases, and 5 bases lay outside the gene matches. Per germline, CDR1 SGHRS and CDR2 YFSETQ. The CDR3 sequence is 14 residues long. As DNA, the CDR3 is TGCGCCAGCAGATCAGGGACTACCCAAGAGACCCAGTACTTC. Translation: CASRSGTTQETQYF.

The chain links TRBV7-2 to TRBJ1-5; the match to TRBD1 covers 7 bases. The trim removed 1 base at V and 2 bases at J, leaving 14 bases unmatched. The CDR3 is 19 amino acids. Germline V gene data show CDR1 as SGHTA and CDR2 as FQGNSA. The CDR3 here is CASSLDRGADRWGNQPQHF. Here the CDR3 DNA reads TGTGCCAGCAGCTTAGACAGGGGCGCCGACCGTTGGGGCAATCAGCCCCAGCATTTT.

The chain has TRBV5-4 and TRBJ1-2; a possible D gene is TRBD1 (5 bases). Germline CDR1 reads SGHNT; CDR2 reads YYREEE (reference sequence). The CDR3 runs to 15 residues. V lost 2 bases to trimming and J lost 4 bases, with 15 bases between them. This CDR3 is CASSLRGAGGYGYTF. The CDR3, as DNA: TGTGCCAGCAGCTTAAGGGGTGCGGGGGGCTATGGCTACACCTTC.

On this clone: Other nucleotide sequences in the sample specify the same CDR3. CDR3 in DNA: TGTGCCTGGAGTGCCAATGGAGGGTCTAATGAAAAACTGTTTTTT. Translation gives CAWSANGGSNEKLFF. The chain carries TRBV30 and TRBJ1-4; no firm D call. In germline, CDR1 is GTSNPN, CDR2 SVGIG (reference sequence). The V end was cut by 1 base, the J end by 3 bases, with 12 bases between. The CDR3 length is 15 residues.

The chain combines TRBV24-1 with TRBJ1-5; D is undetermined. This CDR3 has 15 residues. Germline V lookup: CDR1 KGHDR, CDR2 SFDVKD. The ends were cut back, 3 bases at V and 7 bases at J, with 15 bases in the middle. The CDR3 sequence is CATSDTSETRQPQHF. The CDR3 DNA sequence: TGTGCCACCAGTGATACCTCAGAGACAAGACAGCCCCAGCATTTT.

V is TRBV23-1 and J is TRBJ1-5; D perhaps matches TRBD1 (5 bases). TRBV23-1 falls under the ORF class, with uncertain function. Trimming took off 0 bases at V and 1 base at J, with 7 bases between the two ends. The CDR3 length is 15 residues. Here the CDR3 reads CASSQSSGSNQPQHF. The CDR3 bases are TGCGCCAGCAGTCAATCATCAGGGAGCAATCAGCCCCAGCATTTT.

Worth noting for this clone: Other DNA sequences in this sample translate to the same CDR3. This chain links TRBV6-4 with TRBJ2-3; 12 bases fit TRBD2. The CDR3 loop spans 17 amino acids. Trimming took 4 bases from V and 3 from J; bases not matched to a gene: 8. Looked up from germline, CDR1 is MRHNA and CDR2 is SNTAGT. DNA of the CDR3: TGTGCCAGCAGTGCCGCCTCGACTAGCGGGGGAACAGATACGCAGTATTTT. It specifies CASSAASTSGGTDTQYF.